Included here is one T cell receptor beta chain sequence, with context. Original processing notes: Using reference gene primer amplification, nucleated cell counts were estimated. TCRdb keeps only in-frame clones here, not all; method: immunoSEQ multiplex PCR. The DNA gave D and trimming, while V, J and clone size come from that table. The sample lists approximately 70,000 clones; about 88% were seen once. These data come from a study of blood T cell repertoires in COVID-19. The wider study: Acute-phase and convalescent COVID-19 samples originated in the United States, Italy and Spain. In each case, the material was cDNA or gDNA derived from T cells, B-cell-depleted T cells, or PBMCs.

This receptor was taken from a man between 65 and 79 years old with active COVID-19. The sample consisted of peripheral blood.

CDR3 DNA sequence: TGTGCCAGCAGCGTAGGAGGGACTCCCACCGGGGAGCTGTTTTTT. The encoded protein is CASSVGGTPTGELFF. The V gene is TRBV9, the J gene TRBJ2-2; tentatively, D is TRBD2 (6 bases). Trimming shortened V by 0 bases and J by 4 bases, and 10 bases separated the two germline ends. CDR3 length: 15 amino acids. CDR1 is SGDLS and CDR2 is YYNGEE in the germline V gene.